Listed here is a single TCR beta chain. Its specificity is not known. CD8 cells regarded as naive lacked CD45RO, were positively chosen for CCR7, and omitted terminally differentiated effector memory CD45RA+ cells. The sample originates from a study of shared clonotypes between healthy human individuals. Points from the study as a whole: Sample collection involved blood only; tissue repertoires are likely different. Generally, naive subsets came out with larger estimated richness than memory subsets.

TCRdb keeps only in-frame clones here, not all; method: immunoSEQ multiplex PCR. Among around 1.9 million clones listed, 85% to 95% were seen once. Germline values: CDR1 SGHRS, CDR2 YFSETQ. The CDR3 runs to 16 residues. V shed 0 bases, J shed 8 bases, and the junction held 5 bases outside the gene matches. This chain uses TRBV5-1 with TRBJ2-1; 13 bases agree with TRBD2. Sequencing was performed on naive CD8+ T cells from PBMCs. The source of this sequence is a man aged 18 to 29 in good health. Some clones in this sample may be carry-over from other donors' samples. CDR3 nucleotide sequence: TGCGCCAGCAGCTTGGAGGTACTAGCGGGAGGGGATGAGCAGTTCTTC. Its translation is CASSLEVLAGGDEQFF.